Listed here are 16 T cell receptor beta chains from one sample, sequenced in a study of blood T cell repertoires in COVID-19. Method: immunoSEQ multiplex PCR; TCRdb's copy keeps in-frame clones and lacks some. The sample lists around 310,000 clones; 75% to 90% were seen once. The sequenced material came from PBMCs or T cells enriched from blood (not recorded which). Every receptor here comes from a man aged 25 to 40 who had recovered from COVID-19.

The V gene is TRBV15, the J gene TRBJ2-7; TRBD1 agrees at 8 bases. CDR3 length equals 15 residues. CDR1 LNHNV and CDR2 YYDKDF come from the germline V gene (reference sequence). V shed 3 bases, J shed 2 bases, and the junction held 6 bases outside the gene matches. CDR3 bases: TGTGCCACCAGCAGTCCCGGGACAGGCACCTACGAGCAGTACTTC. Translating it yields CATSSPGTGTYEQYF.

The chain's CDR3 is CASSPSPTGSGNTIYF. CDR3 DNA: TGTGCCAGCAGCCCCTCGCCGACAGGGTCTGGAAACACCATATATTTT. The V and J genes are TRBV3-1 (or the pseudogene TRBV3-2) and TRBJ1-3; 7 bases align to TRBD1. This CDR3 is built from 16 residues. The V gene end was trimmed by 4 bases and the J gene end by 1 base; junction bases not matched to a gene: 7. Germline-derived CDR1 and CDR2 are LGHDT and YNNKEL (reference sequence).

This clone was detected once. In DNA, the CDR3 is TGTGCCAGCCATCCGGGACAGAGAAACTATGGCTACACCTTC. Translating it yields CASHPGQRNYGYTF. This chain uses TRBV25-1 with TRBJ1-2; 7 bases agree with TRBD1. In germline, CDR1 is MGHDK, CDR2 SYGVNS. The trim removed 8 bases at V and 2 bases at J, leaving 8 bases unmatched. The CDR3 spans 14 residues.

This chain uses TRBV18 with TRBJ1-5, with D perhaps TRBD1 (5 bases). Trimming cost V 3 bases and J 3 bases, with 12 bases left between them. CDR3 length: 15 residues. CDR1 is KGHSH, CDR2 LQKENI, per germline. The CDR3 region is CASSPGGTYNQPQHF. DNA of the CDR3: TGTGCCAGCTCACCCGGGGGGACCTACAATCAGCCCCAGCATTTT.

The chain combines TRBV10-2 with TRBJ2-1; D remains ambiguous. Germline CDR1 reads WSHSY; CDR2 reads SAAADI. V lost 11 bases and J 10 bases, leaving 12 bases between the germline ends. CDR3 length: 10 amino acids. CDR3 sequence: CACGDEEQFF. The CDR3 coding sequence is TGCGCCTGCGGAGACGAAGAGCAGTTCTTC.

Of note for this clone: Other DNA sequences of this sample code for an identical CDR3. The chain uses TRBV20-1 and TRBJ2-5; D gene ambiguous. The length of the CDR3 is 10 residues. CDR1 is DFQATT and CDR2 is SNEGSKA in the germline V gene (reference sequence). V was cut by 6 bases and J by 2 bases, with 4 bases left in between. In DNA, the CDR3 is TGCAGTGCCACACAAGAGACCCAGTACTTC. Protein sequence: CSATQETQYF.

The gene calls are TRBV4-2 and TRBJ1-1; 7 bases match TRBD1. The CDR3 loop spans 13 amino acids. V lost 4 bases and J lost 7; bases outside the gene matches: 6. In germline, CDR1 is LGHNA, CDR2 YNFKEQ. CDR3 coding DNA: TGTGCCAGCAGCCTAGAGACAGGGATTGAAGCTTTCTTT. As protein: CASSLETGIEAFF.

This chain connects TRBV6-5 to TRBJ1-1; 8 bases are a match to TRBD1. With 0 bases clipped from V and 1 base from J, the junction kept 1 base outside the gene matches. The germline CDR1 and CDR2 sequences are MNHEY and SVGAGI. The CDR3 runs to 15 residues. The CDR3 region has the DNA TGTGCCAGCAGTTACTCGGACAGGGCGAACACTGAAGCTTTCTTT. Protein: CASSYSDRANTEAFF.

V gene TRBV19 combines with J gene TRBJ2-5, with D unresolved. Germline CDR1 is LNHDA and CDR2 is SQIVND (reference sequence). The CDR3 runs to 15 residues. V was shortened by 3 bases and J by 4 bases, with 15 bases between the two germline ends. CDR3 nucleotides: TGTGCCAGTAGTATTTCGGTGGGCGAGTTAGAGACCCAGTACTTC. Amino acid sequence: CASSISVGELETQYF.

The chain recombines TRBV12-3 or TRBV12-4 with TRBJ2-5, with unresolved D. CDR3 length: 12 amino acids. Trimming cost V 6 bases and J 5 bases, with 10 bases left between them. CDR3 coding DNA: TGTGCCAGCAGCCGCAGCGACGAGACCCAGTACTTC. Amino acids: CASSRSDETQYF.

The rearrangement uses TRBV24-1 and TRBJ2-3, with a tentative D call TRBD2 (7 bases). The CDR3 contains 17 residues. V was shortened by 3 bases and J by 1 base, with 16 bases between the two germline ends. Per the germline V gene, CDR1 is KGHDR and CDR2 is SFDVKD. In DNA, the CDR3 is TGTGCCACCAGTGATGTTAGGCGGGGGCCCCGCACAGATACGCAGTATTTT. Translated, it gives CATSDVRRGPRTDTQYF.

This sequence joins TRBV18 and TRBJ1-5; D ambiguous. CDR1 is KGHSH, CDR2 LQKENI, per germline. The CDR3 totals 15 residues. V gave up 2 bases and J gave up 3 bases, with 11 bases separating them. CDR3 nucleotide sequence: TGTGCCAGCTCACCAGGGCAGCGGCTCAATCAGCCCCAGCATTTT. Amino acids: CASSPGQRLNQPQHF.

The genes are TRBV6-5 and TRBJ2-7, with 8 bases identical to TRBD1. The J segment lost 6 bases and the V segment lost 4 bases, leaving 8 bases of the junction unmatched. CDR1 is MNHEY, CDR2 SVGAGI, per germline. The CDR3 runs to 14 residues. The DNA for the CDR3 is TGTGCCAGCAGTTCCCCGGACAGGGTCAGCGAGCAGTACTTC. This sequence encodes CASSSPDRVSEQYF.

This rearrangement joins TRBV19 to TRBJ2-2; 9 bases match TRBD2. The germline gives CDR1 LNHDA, CDR2 SQIVND (reference sequence). This CDR3 has 17 residues. V was clipped by 4 bases and J by 1 base; unmatched bases: 7. The CDR3 DNA is TGTGCCAGTAGTACCCTGCGACTAGCGGAGAACACCGGGGAGCTGTTTTTT. The encoded protein is CASSTLRLAENTGELFF.

The chain uses TRBV7-2 and TRBJ2-1; D remains ambiguous. In germline, CDR1 is SGHTA, CDR2 FQGNSA. Trimming shortened V by 1 base and J by 10 bases, and 8 bases separated the two germline ends. The CDR3 is made up of 12 amino acids. This CDR3 reads CASSLVGGEQFF. The CDR3 bases are TGTGCCAGCAGCTTAGTTGGCGGAGAGCAGTTCTTC.

The chain carries TRBV6-5 and TRBJ1-2; no reliable D call. Trimming pared 2 bases from V and 4 bases from J, leaving 8 bases between. Germline V gene data show CDR1 as MNHEY and CDR2 as SVGAGI. CDR3 size: 13 residues. CDR3 sequence (DNA): TGTGCCAGCAGTTACCAACGGGGCTATGGCTACACCTTC. Amino acids: CASSYQRGYGYTF.